This TCR beta chain originates from a study of blood T cell repertoires in COVID-19. As for the study in general: PBMCs, B-cell-depleted T cells, or T cells provided the cDNA or gDNA that made up the material.

Authors' processing steps: Amplified reference gene primers provided the basis for estimating nucleated cell counts. The table came from immunoSEQ multiplex PCR; TCRdb's copy has only in-frame clones and leaves some out. That table furnishes V, J and clone size, whereas the DNA furnished D and trimming. The table records 250,000 to 300,000 clones, 70% to 90% of them present only once. This clone has a single count. The germline gives CDR1 SGDLS, CDR2 YYNGEE. This CDR3 spans 15 amino acids. The germline V and J ends were trimmed by 4 bases and 1 base, with 11 bases remaining between them. The receptor was derived from a man aged 45-65 years with active or convalescent COVID-19. Material for sequencing was peripheral blood. The chain couples TRBV9 to TRBJ2-2; D might be TRBD1 (5 bases). The CDR3 reads CASSRQPENTGELFF. DNA for the CDR3: TGTGCCAGCAGCAGACAGCCCGAGAACACCGGGGAGCTGTTTTTT.